This TCR beta chain comes out of a study of graft-versus-host responses after intestinal transplantation. Study at large: All recipients got anti-thymocyte globulin induction, then tacrolimus and steroids for roughly three years.

Profiled with immunoSEQ multiplex PCR; TCRdb holds only in-frame clones, not every one. The data contain over 7,500 clones, about two thirds of them singletons. Findings of the study overall: Allografts of one patient group, those with graft-donor T cell macrochimerism, had high graft-versus-host to host-versus-graft clonal ratios. GvH clones surfaced in recipient marrow, some emerging earlier in ileum or blood.

V dropped 3 bases and J dropped 3; count of bases not matched to a gene: 0. The CDR3 runs to 14 residues. Germline lookup yields CDR1 MRHNA and CDR2 SNTAGT. Graft specimens yielded both intraepithelial and lamina propria lymphocytes. As for this clone: Its antigen remains unidentified.

The input for sequencing was ileum tissue, taken about 480 days after transplant. The clonotype was recovered from a human patient who received an intestinal transplant, so some T cells may come from the graft donor. J is TRBJ2-3 and V is TRBV6-4, with 10 bases matching TRBD2. The CDR3 loop is CASSELAGTDTQYF. CDR3 sequence (DNA): TGTGCCAGCAGTGAACTAGCGGGGACAGATACGCAGTATTTT.